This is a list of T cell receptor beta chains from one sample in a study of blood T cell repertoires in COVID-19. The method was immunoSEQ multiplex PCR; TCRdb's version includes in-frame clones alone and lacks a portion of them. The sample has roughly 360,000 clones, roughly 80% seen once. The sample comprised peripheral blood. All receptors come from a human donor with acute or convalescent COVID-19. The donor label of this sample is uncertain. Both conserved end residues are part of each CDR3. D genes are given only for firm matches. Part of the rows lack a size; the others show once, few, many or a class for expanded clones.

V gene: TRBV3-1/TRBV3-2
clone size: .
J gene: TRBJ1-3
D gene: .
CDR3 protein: CASSYGQGNTIYF
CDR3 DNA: TGTGCCAGCAGCTACGGACAGGGAAACACCATATATTTT

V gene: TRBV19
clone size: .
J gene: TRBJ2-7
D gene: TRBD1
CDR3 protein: CASSTGTGTYEQYF
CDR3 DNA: TGTGCCAGTAGCACCGGGACAGGTACCTACGAGCAGTACTTC

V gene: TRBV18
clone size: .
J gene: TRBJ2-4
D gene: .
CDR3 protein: CASSPSDIQYF
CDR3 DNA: TGTGCCAGCTCACCATCCGACATTCAGTACTTC

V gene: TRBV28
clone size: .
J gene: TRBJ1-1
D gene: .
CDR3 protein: CASTVNTEAFF
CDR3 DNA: TGTGCCAGCACGGTAAACACTGAAGCTTTCTTT

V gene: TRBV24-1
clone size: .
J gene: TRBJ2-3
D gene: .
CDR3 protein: CATSDLGQSTQYF
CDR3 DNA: TGTGCCACCAGTGATTTGGGACAGAGTACGCAGTATTTT

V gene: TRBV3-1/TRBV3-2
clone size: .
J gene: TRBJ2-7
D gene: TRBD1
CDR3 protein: CASSRDRGTYEQYF
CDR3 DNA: TGTGCCAGCAGTCGGGACAGAGGAACCTACGAGCAGTACTTC

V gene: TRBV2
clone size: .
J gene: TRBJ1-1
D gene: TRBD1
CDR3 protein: CASRDNSGGDAEAFF
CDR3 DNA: TGTGCCAGCAGGGACAACTCAGGGGGCGACGCTGAAGCTTTCTTT

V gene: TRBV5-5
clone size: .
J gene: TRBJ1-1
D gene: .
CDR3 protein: CASSGGNMPEAFF
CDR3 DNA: TGTGCCAGCAGCGGGGGGAATATGCCTGAAGCTTTCTTT

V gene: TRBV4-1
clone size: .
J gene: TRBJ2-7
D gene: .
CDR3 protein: CASSQAAGYEQYF
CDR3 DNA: TGCGCCAGCAGCCAAGCGGCGGGTTACGAGCAGTACTTC

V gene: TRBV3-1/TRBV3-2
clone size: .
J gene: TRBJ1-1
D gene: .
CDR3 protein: CASTRPGTEAFF
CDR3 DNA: TGTGCCAGCACGAGGCCCGGCACTGAAGCTTTCTTT

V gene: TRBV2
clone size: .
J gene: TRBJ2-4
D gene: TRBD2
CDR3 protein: CASRTAGLVKNIQYF
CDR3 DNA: TGTGCCAGCAGAACCGCCGGACTAGTCAAAAACATTCAGTACTTC

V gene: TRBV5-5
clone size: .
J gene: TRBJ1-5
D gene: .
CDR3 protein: CASSRETGLWGNQPQHF
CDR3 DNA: TGTGCCAGCAGCAGGGAAACAGGGCTATGGGGCAATCAGCCCCAGCATTTT

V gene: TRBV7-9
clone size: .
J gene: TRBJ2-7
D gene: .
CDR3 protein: CASSLAQGSEQYF
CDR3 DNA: TGTGCCAGCAGCTTAGCGCAGGGTTCCGAGCAGTACTTC

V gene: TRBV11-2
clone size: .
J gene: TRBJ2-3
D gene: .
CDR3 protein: CASSLGRASGTDTQYF
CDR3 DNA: TGTGCCAGCAGCTTAGGCAGGGCTAGCGGCACAGATACGCAGTATTTT

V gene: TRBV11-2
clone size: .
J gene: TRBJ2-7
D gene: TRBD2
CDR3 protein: CASSLERSSGSPRQYF
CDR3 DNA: TGTGCCAGCAGCTTAGAGCGGTCTAGCGGGAGCCCACGGCAGTACTTC

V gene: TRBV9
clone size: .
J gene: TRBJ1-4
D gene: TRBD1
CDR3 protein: CASSIGTGETNEKLFF
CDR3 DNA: TGTGCCAGCAGCATTGGGACAGGGGAAACTAATGAAAAACTGTTTTTT

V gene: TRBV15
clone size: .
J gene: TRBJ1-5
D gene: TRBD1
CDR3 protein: CATSRDYRGNQPQHF
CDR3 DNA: TGTGCCACCAGCAGAGATTACAGGGGGAATCAGCCCCAGCATTTT

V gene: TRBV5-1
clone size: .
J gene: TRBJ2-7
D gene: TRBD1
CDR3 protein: CASSLRQGDLREQYF
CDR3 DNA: TGCGCCAGCAGCTTGCGACAGGGGGATCTGAGGGAGCAGTACTTC

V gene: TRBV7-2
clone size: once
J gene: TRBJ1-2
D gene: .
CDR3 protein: CASSLLTGSTDGYTF
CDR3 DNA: TGTGCCAGCAGCTTGTTGACAGGCAGTACGGATGGCTACACCTTC

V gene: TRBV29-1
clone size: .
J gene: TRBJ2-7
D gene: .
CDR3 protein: CSVGSRDTYYEQYF
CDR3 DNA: TGCAGCGTGGGAAGCCGGGACACATACTACGAGCAGTACTTC

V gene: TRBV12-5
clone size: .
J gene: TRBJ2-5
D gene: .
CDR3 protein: CASGFTRETQYF
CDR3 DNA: TGTGCTAGTGGTTTTACTCGGGAGACCCAGTACTTC

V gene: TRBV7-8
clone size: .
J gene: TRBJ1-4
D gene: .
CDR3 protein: CASSPADRLTTNEKLFF
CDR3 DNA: TGTGCCAGCAGCCCCGCAGACAGGTTAACAACTAATGAAAAACTGTTTTTT

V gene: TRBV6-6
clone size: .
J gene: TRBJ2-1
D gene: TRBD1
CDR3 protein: CATTTGVFEQFF
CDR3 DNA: TGTGCCACCACGACAGGGGTGTTTGAGCAGTTCTTC

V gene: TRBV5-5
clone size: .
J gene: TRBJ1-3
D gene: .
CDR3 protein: CASSFGAAGNTIYF
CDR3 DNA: TGTGCCAGCAGCTTTGGGGCCGCGGGGAACACCATATATTTT

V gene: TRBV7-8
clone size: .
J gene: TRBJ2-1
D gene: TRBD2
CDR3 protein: CASSLDGLAGAYNEQFF
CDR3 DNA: TGTGCCAGCAGCTTAGATGGACTAGCCGGCGCCTACAATGAGCAGTTCTTC

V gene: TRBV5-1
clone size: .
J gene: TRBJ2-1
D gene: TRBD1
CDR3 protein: CASSKGTVNEQFF
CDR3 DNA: TGCGCCAGCAGTAAAGGGACAGTTAATGAGCAGTTCTTC

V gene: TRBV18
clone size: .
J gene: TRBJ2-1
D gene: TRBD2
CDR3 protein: CASASGLANNEQFF
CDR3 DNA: TGTGCCAGCGCGTCGGGACTAGCGAACAATGAGCAGTTCTTC

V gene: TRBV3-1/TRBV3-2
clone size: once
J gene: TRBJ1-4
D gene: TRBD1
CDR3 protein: CASSPSRGGWGNEKLFF
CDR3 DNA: TGTGCCAGCAGCCCCAGTCGAGGGGGCTGGGGGAATGAAAAACTGTTTTTT

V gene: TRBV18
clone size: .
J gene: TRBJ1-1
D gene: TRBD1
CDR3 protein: CASSPTGGRTFF
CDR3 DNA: TGTGCCAGCTCACCTACAGGGGGGCGGACTTTCTTT

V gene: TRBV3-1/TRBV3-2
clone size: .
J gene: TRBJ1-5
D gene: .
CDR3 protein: CASSQDIGQPQHF
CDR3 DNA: TGTGCCAGCAGCCAAGATATCGGTCAGCCCCAGCATTTT

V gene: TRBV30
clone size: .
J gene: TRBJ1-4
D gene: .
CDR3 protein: CAWNEGAINEKLFF
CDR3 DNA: TGTGCCTGGAACGAGGGTGCCATTAATGAAAAACTGTTTTTT

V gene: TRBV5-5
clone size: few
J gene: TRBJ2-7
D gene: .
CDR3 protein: CASSPQGRYEQYF
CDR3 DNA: TGTGCCAGCAGCCCGCAGGGTCGGTACGAGCAGTACTTC

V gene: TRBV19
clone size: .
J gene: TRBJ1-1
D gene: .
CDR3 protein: CASSIWVQGGTEAFF
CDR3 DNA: TGTGCCAGCAGTATCTGGGTGCAGGGCGGCACTGAAGCTTTCTTT

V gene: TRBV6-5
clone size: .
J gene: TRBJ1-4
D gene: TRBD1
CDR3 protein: CASSSLRGANEKLFF
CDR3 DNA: TGTGCCAGCAGTTCCCTCAGGGGGGCTAATGAAAAACTGTTTTTT

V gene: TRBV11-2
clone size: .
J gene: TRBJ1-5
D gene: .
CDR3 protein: CASSLNEQYFDQPQHF
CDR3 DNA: TGTGCCAGCAGCCTGAACGAACAGTATTTCGATCAGCCCCAGCATTTT

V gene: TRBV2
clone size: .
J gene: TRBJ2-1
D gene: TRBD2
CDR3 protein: CASRRTSGRVVEQFF
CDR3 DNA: TGTGCCAGCAGGAGGACTAGCGGGAGGGTCGTTGAGCAGTTCTTC

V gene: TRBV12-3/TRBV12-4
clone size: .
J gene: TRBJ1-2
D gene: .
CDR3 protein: CASSLRGLVGYTF
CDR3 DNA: TGTGCCAGCAGTTTAAGGGGGTTAGTGGGCTACACCTTC

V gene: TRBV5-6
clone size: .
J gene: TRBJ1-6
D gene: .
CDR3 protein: CASSLRGGADYNSPLHF
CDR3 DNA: TGTGCCAGCAGCCTTCGCGGAGGGGCGGACTATAATTCACCCCTCCACTTT

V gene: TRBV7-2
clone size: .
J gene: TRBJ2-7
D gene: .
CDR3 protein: CASSLGLAGYEQYF
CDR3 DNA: TGTGCCAGCAGCTTAGGATTAGCTGGATACGAGCAGTACTTC

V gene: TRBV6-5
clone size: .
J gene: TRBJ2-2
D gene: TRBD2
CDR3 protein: CASIRLAGGLRVLFF
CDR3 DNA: TGTGCCAGCATAAGACTAGCGGGGGGATTAAGAGTGCTGTTTTTT

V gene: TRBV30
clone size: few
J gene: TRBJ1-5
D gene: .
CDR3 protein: CAWSTGGSQPQHF
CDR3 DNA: TGTGCCTGGAGTACGGGGGGTAGTCAGCCCCAGCATTTT

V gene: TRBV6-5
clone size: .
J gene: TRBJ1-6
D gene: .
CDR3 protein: CASCQSGGSPLHF
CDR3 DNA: TGTGCCAGCTGCCAGTCGGGGGGTTCACCCCTCCACTTT